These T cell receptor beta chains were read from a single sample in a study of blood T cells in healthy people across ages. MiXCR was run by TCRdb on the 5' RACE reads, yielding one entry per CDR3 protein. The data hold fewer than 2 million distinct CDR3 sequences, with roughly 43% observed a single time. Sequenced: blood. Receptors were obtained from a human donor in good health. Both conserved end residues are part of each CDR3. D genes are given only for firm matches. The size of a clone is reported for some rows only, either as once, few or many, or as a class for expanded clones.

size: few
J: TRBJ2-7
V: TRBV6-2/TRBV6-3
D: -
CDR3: CASSEGGDSYEQYF
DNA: TGTGCCAGCAGTGAAGGAGGGGATAGCTACGAGCAGTACTTC

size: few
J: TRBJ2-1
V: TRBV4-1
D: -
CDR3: CASSRLEGDNEQFF
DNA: TGCGCCAGCAGCCGCCTTGAGGGGGACAATGAGCAGTTCTTC

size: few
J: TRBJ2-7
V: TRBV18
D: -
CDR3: CASSPRMANIMWQYF
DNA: TGTGCCAGCTCACCACGTATGGCCAATATAATGTGGCAGTACTTC

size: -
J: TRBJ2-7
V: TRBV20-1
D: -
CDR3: CSARDRAPSWEQYF
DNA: TGCAGTGCTAGAGACAGGGCCCCGTCTTGGGAGCAGTACTTC

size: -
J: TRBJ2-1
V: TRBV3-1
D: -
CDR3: CASTRARGRGNEQFF
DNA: TGTGCCAGCACCAGGGCCCGGGGACGTGGGAATGAGCAGTTCTTC

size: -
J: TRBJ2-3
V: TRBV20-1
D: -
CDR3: CSARAPEISTGTQYF
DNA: TGCAGTGCTAGAGCCCCGGAGATTAGCACAGGTACGCAGTATTTT

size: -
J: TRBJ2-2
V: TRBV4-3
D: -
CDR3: CASSQGNGGTGELFF
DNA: TGCGCCAGCAGCCAGGGGAACGGCGGCACCGGGGAGCTGTTTTTT

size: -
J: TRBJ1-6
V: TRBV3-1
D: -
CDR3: CASSHLRGTYNSPLHF
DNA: TGTGCCAGCAGCCACCTCAGGGGAACCTATAATTCACCCCTCCACTTT

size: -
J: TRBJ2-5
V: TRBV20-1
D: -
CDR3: CSARDGGIGETQYF
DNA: TGCAGTGCTAGGGACGGGGGTATCGGGGAGACCCAGTACTTC

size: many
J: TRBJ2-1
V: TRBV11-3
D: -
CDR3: CASSLNSLGTNEQFF
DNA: TGTGCCAGCAGCTTAAATAGCTTGGGGACAAATGAGCAGTTCTTC

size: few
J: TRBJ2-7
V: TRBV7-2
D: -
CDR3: CASSSWVSNYEQYF
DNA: TGTGCCAGCAGCTCGTGGGTCTCGAACTACGAGCAGTACTTC

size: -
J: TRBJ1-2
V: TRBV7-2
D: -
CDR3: CASSQLARTAEYYGYTF
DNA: TGTGCCAGCAGCCAGTTGGCCCGGACAGCCGAATACTATGGCTACACCTTC

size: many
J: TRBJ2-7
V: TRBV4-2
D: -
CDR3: CASSQDTGGTTYEQYF
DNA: TGTGCCAGCAGCCAAGACACAGGTGGAACGACTTACGAGCAGTACTTC

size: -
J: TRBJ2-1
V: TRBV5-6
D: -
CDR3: CASRRGIGVTYNEQFF
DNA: TGTGCCAGCAGGCGGGGTATTGGTGTTACCTACAATGAGCAGTTCTTC

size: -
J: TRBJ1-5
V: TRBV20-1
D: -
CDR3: CSARDFRASNQPQHF
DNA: TGCAGTGCTAGAGATTTTAGGGCTAGCAATCAGCCCCAGCATTTT

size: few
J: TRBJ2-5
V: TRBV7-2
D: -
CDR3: CASSPLGTRETQYF
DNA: TGTGCCAGCAGCCCCCTAGGTACTCGGGAGACCCAGTACTTC

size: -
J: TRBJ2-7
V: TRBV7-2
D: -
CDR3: CASSTDIVESYEQYF
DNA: TGTGCCAGCAGCACGGACATTGTGGAATCCTACGAGCAGTACTTC